One and the same sample provided the 25 T cell receptor beta chains below, sequenced in a study of blood T cell repertoires in COVID-19. TCRdb's copy holds only in-frame clones and misses some; the assay was immunoSEQ multiplex PCR. The table includes about 380,000 clones, around 84% detected once. The source material was peripheral blood. All receptors come from a young woman with acute or convalescent COVID-19.

The chain employs TRBV4-1 and TRBJ2-1; 13 bases agree with TRBD2. V dropped 4 bases and J dropped 5; count of bases not matched to a gene: 5. Germline lookup yields CDR1 MGHRA and CDR2 YSYEKL. The CDR3 is 16 residues long. In nucleotides, the CDR3 is TGCGCCAGCAGCCGCGGGACTAGCGGGATCGACAATGAGCAGTTCTTC. Its translation is CASSRGTSGIDNEQFF.

This clone is a singleton in its sample. The V call is TRBV30, the J call TRBJ2-3, with TRBD2 matching over 8 bases. CDR1 is GTSNPN, CDR2 SVGIG, per germline (reference sequence). V lost 5 bases to trimming and J lost 4 bases; unmatched junction nucleotides: 11. This CDR3 comprises 15 residues. The CDR3 is CAWGISGTRADTQYF. DNA for the CDR3: TGTGCCTGGGGGATCTCCGGGACTAGGGCAGATACGCAGTATTTT.

This chain uses TRBV12-3 or TRBV12-4 with TRBJ1-2; a possible D gene is TRBD1 (6 bases). The CDR3 covers 12 residues. V lost 5 bases and J 8 bases, leaving 12 bases between the germline ends. CDR3 amino acids: CASSRQDEGYTF. DNA of the CDR3: TGTGCCAGCAGTCGACAGGATGAGGGCTACACCTTC.

This clone appeared a single time. The rearrangement links TRBV11-3 to TRBJ2-1, with D possibly matching TRBD2 (6 bases). V was clipped by 1 base and J by 6 bases, with 10 bases between them. CDR1 is SGHNT, CDR2 YENEEA, per germline. CDR3 length: 14 residues. CDR3 residues: CASSLGGDFNEQFF. CDR3 in DNA: TGTGCCAGCAGCTTAGGAGGGGACTTCAATGAGCAGTTCTTC.

The V and J genes are TRBV15 and TRBJ2-3; D is unclear. This CDR3 is built from 13 residues. Trimming took off 0 bases at V and 6 bases at J, with 7 bases between the two ends. The V gene's germline CDR1 is LNHNV and CDR2 YYDKDF (reference sequence). CDR3 bases: TGTGCCACCAGCAGAGAGCGGTTCGATACGCAGTATTTT. It yields the protein CATSRERFDTQYF.

V usage is TRBV7-9 and J usage is TRBJ2-7; TRBD2 might be the D (6 bases). Germline values: CDR1 SEHNR, CDR2 FQNEAQ (reference sequence). V was pared by 4 bases and J by 6 bases, with 13 bases between. This CDR3 contains 13 residues. The CDR3 DNA reads TGTGCCAGCAGCTCGATCCAGGGAGGCGAGCAGTACTTC. As protein: CASSSIQGGEQYF.

The J gene is TRBJ1-1, the V gene TRBV13; TRBD1 aligns across 7 bases. This CDR3 spans 16 amino acids. Losses at the gene ends were 5 bases for V and 2 bases for J; bases not matched to a gene: 11. Germline CDR1 reads PRHDT; CDR2 reads FYEKMQ (reference sequence). CDR3 DNA sequence: TGTGCCAGCAGCCAAGTGGGACAGATGAATAACACTGAAGCTTTCTTT. It codes for CASSQVGQMNNTEAFF.

The CDR3 loop reads CASSSSGRVYSYEQYF. The CDR3 coding sequence is TGTGCCAGTAGTTCCTCTGGGCGGGTATACTCCTACGAGCAGTACTTC. This chain uses TRBV19 with TRBJ2-7, with a tentative D call TRBD2 (5 bases). V lost 5 bases and J lost 0, with 17 bases in between. CDR3 length: 16 amino acids. CDR1 is LNHDA, CDR2 SQIVND, per germline (reference sequence).

CDR3 in amino acids: CASSPPGGGSYEQYF. The CDR3 DNA sequence: TGTGCCAGCAGCCCTCCGGGGGGGGGCTCCTACGAGCAGTACTTC. The chain links TRBV7-9 to TRBJ2-7; TRBD2 aligns across 8 bases. V shed 5 bases, J shed 0 bases, and the junction held 6 bases outside the gene matches. Per the germline V gene, CDR1 is SEHNR and CDR2 is FQNEAQ (reference sequence). This CDR3 is built from 15 residues.

V usage is TRBV3-1 (or the pseudogene TRBV3-2) and J usage is TRBJ1-3; D gene uncertain. V dropped 4 bases and J dropped 2 bases, with 9 bases sitting between them. The germline V gene encodes CDR1 LGHDT and CDR2 YNNKEL (reference sequence). The CDR3 is 14 amino acids. CDR3 coding DNA: TGTGCCAGCAGCCCTAGCCGGGCTGGAAACACCATATATTTT. This sequence encodes CASSPSRAGNTIYF.

This chain uses TRBV7-9 with TRBJ1-5; D is perhaps TRBD1 (5 bases). CDR3 length: 15 residues. Trimming shortened V by 5 bases and J by 0 bases, and 11 bases separated the two germline ends. CDR1 SEHNR and CDR2 FQNEAQ come from the germline V gene (reference sequence). The CDR3 bases are TGTGCCAGCAGCCCTACAGGTTATAGCAATCAGCCCCAGCATTTT. It encodes CASSPTGYSNQPQHF.

V gene TRBV5-1 combines with J gene TRBJ2-2; 10 bases line up with TRBD2. Germline lookup yields CDR1 SGHRS and CDR2 YFSETQ. This CDR3 is 16 amino acids long. The V gene end was trimmed by 5 bases and the J gene end by 3 bases; junction bases not matched to a gene: 7. The CDR3 here is CASRASGTSDTGELFF. The CDR3 coding sequence is TGCGCCAGCAGAGCCTCCGGGACTAGCGACACCGGGGAGCTGTTTTTT.

The rearrangement uses TRBV10-2 and TRBJ1-5; maybe TRBD1 (5 bases). This CDR3 has 15 residues. The V gene lost 3 bases and the J gene lost 6 bases, with 15 bases spanning the gap. Germline lookup yields CDR1 WSHSY and CDR2 SAAADI. The CDR3 region is CASSDSLRGGQPQHF. CDR3 nucleotides: TGCGCCAGCAGTGACTCTCTGAGGGGAGGTCAGCCCCAGCATTTT.

The rearrangement uses TRBV3-1 (or the pseudogene TRBV3-2) and TRBJ1-5, with unresolved D. Trimming cost V 0 bases and J 3 bases, with 9 bases left between them. In germline, CDR1 is LGHDT, CDR2 YNNKEL (reference sequence). This CDR3 has 15 amino acids. CDR3 sequence: CASSQDVYSNQPQHF. For the CDR3, the DNA is TGTGCCAGCAGCCAAGACGTATATTCCAATCAGCCCCAGCATTTT.

V is TRBV9 and J is TRBJ2-1, with 8 bases aligning to TRBD2. Germline CDR1 SGDLS, CDR2 YYNGEE. The trim removed 2 bases at V and 5 bases at J, leaving 12 bases unmatched. CDR3 size: 17 residues. CDR3 bases: TGTGCCAGCAGCGTGGGTAGCGGGGCAGTACTCCACAATGAGCAGTTCTTC. Its translation is CASSVGSGAVLHNEQFF.

The chain couples TRBV18 to TRBJ1-1; D is possibly TRBD1 (5 bases). The CDR3 loop spans 18 amino acids. Germline CDR1 and CDR2: KGHSH and LQKENI. The ends were cut back, 0 bases at V and 3 bases at J, with 20 bases in the middle. This CDR3 is CASSPPRGEISIDTEAFF. DNA of the CDR3: TGTGCCAGCTCACCACCTCGGGGGGAAATCAGTATCGACACTGAAGCTTTCTTT.

The chain recombines TRBV9 with TRBJ2-1; possible D gene TRBD1, 6 bases. The CDR3 length is 12 residues. V was trimmed by 4 bases and J by 10 bases, leaving 12 bases between them. In germline, CDR1 is SGDLS, CDR2 YYNGEE. CDR3 loop: CASSLQGWEQFF. The CDR3 DNA reads TGTGCCAGCAGCCTTCAGGGGTGGGAGCAGTTCTTC. The full variable domain, with the rest looked up from reference TRBV9 and TRBJ2-1, is DSGVTQTPKHLITATGQRVTLRCSPRSGDLSVYWYQQSLDQGLQFLIQYYNGEERAKGNILERFSAQQFPDLHSELNLSSLELGDSALYFCASSLQGWEQFFGPGTRLTVL.

The chain uses TRBV5-1 and TRBJ1-2, with 9 bases matching TRBD1. In germline, CDR1 is SGHRS, CDR2 YFSETQ. The CDR3 contains 14 residues. J was trimmed by 8 bases and V by 0 bases; bases with no gene match: 5. In DNA, the CDR3 is TGCGCCAGCAGCTTGGGGACAGGGGTCCTGGGCTACACCTTC. This encodes CASSLGTGVLGYTF.

The rearrangement uses TRBV30 and TRBJ1-4; D uncertain. Per germline, CDR1 GTSNPN and CDR2 SVGIG (reference sequence). Trimming took 3 bases from V and 7 from J, leaving 18 bases between them. The length of the CDR3 is 15 residues. In nucleotides, the CDR3 is TGTGCCTGGAGCAGACCCGGGATTCTAGTTGAAAAACTGTTTTTT. It translates to CAWSRPGILVEKLFF.

The rearrangement links TRBV10-2 to TRBJ1-1; 7 positions match TRBD1. CDR1 is WSHSY, CDR2 SAAADI, per germline. V was clipped by 6 bases and J by 7 bases; unmatched bases: 5. CDR3 length equals 12 residues. CDR3 sequence reads: CASRGDSSEAFF. The CDR3 DNA reads as TGCGCCAGCAGGGGGGACAGCAGTGAAGCTTTCTTT.

This clone was detected a few times. This rearrangement joins TRBV6-1 to TRBJ1-4; 8 nucleotides align to TRBD1. CDR3 length: 14 amino acids. J lost 7 bases, V lost 1 base, and 2 bases had no gene match. The germline gives CDR1 MNHNS, CDR2 SASEGT. In DNA form, the CDR3 reads TGTGCCAGCAGTGAAGGGACAGGGTTTGAAAAACTGTTTTTT. Protein: CASSEGTGFEKLFF.

The chain employs TRBV6-5 and TRBJ1-3; D uncertain. Germline V CDR1 and CDR2: MNHEY, SVGAGI. Between the trimmed V and J ends, which lost 6 bases and 8 bases, there was a span of 14 bases. The CDR3 sequence is 13 residues long. The CDR3 nucleotides are TGTGCCAGCAGGGACCTAGAGGAGGACACCATATATTTT. Encoded protein: CASRDLEEDTIYF.

This clone was seen more than once but under ten times. The chain uses TRBV5-4 and TRBJ2-5, with 8 positions matching TRBD2. Germline V CDR1 and CDR2: SGHNT, YYREEE (reference sequence). J was trimmed by 4 bases and V by 4 bases; bases with no gene match: 3. The CDR3 runs 13 residues. CDR3 DNA sequence: TGTGCCAGCAGCCGTACTAGCGGAGAGACCCAGTACTTC. It encodes CASSRTSGETQYF.

The chain employs TRBV12-5 and TRBJ1-4, with a weak D call TRBD1 (5 bases). The CDR3 covers 15 residues. The V gene's germline CDR1 is LGHNT and CDR2 FRNRAP. Trimming took 2 bases from V and 4 from J, leaving 11 bases between them. CDR3 bases: TGTGCTAGTGGTTTGTCGACAGCTATTAATGAAAAACTGTTTTTT. Translating it yields CASGLSTAINEKLFF.

This clone was detected only a few times. This chain connects TRBV5-1 to TRBJ2-7; tentatively, D is TRBD1 (6 bases). Germline CDR1 is SGHRS and CDR2 is YFSETQ. The CDR3 runs to 14 residues. Trimming took off 0 bases at V and 6 bases at J, with 13 bases between the two ends. CDR3 region: CASSLEATGLEQYF. In nucleotides, the CDR3 is TGCGCCAGCAGCTTGGAGGCAACAGGGCTCGAGCAGTACTTC.